One sample yielded the 18 T cell receptor beta chains listed below, sequenced in a study of blood T cell repertoires in COVID-19. This table comes from immunoSEQ multiplex PCR, and its TCRdb copy is limited to in-frame clones, with some not included. Of approximately 240,000 clones in the sample, 70% to 85% were seen once. The source material was peripheral blood. All receptors derive from a woman in her thirties or forties with active or convalescent COVID-19.

The V call is TRBV3-1 (or the pseudogene TRBV3-2), the J call TRBJ1-1; a weak D match, TRBD1 (5 bases). Trimming shortened V by 4 bases and J by 1 base, and 10 bases separated the two germline ends. Germline CDR1 and CDR2: LGHDT and YNNKEL (reference sequence). The CDR3 spans 14 residues. CDR3 amino acids: CASSPWGGNTEAFF. The CDR3 DNA reads TGTGCCAGCAGCCCCTGGGGGGGGAACACTGAAGCTTTCTTT.

The rearrangement links TRBV11-1 to TRBJ1-4; TRBD1 matches 8 bases. The CDR3 covers 15 residues. Germline CDR1 and CDR2: SGHAT and FQDESV (reference sequence). J gave up 2 bases and V 4 bases, and 3 bases lay outside the gene matches. CDR3 coding DNA: TGTGCCAGCAGCTACCGGACAGGGACTAATGAAAAACTGTTTTTT. Amino acids: CASSYRTGTNEKLFF. Full variable domain (missing parts from reference TRBV11-1 and TRBJ1-4): EAEVAQSPRYKITEKSQAVAFWCDPISGHATLYWYRQILGQGPELLVQFQDESVVDDSQLPKDRFSAERLKGVDSTLKIQPAELGDSAMYLCASSYRTGTNEKLFFGSGTQLSVL.

The chain combines TRBV5-1 with TRBJ1-6, with TRBD1 as a possible D gene (6 bases). This CDR3 has 15 amino acids. V gave up 1 base and J gave up 4 bases, with 9 bases separating them. Looked up from germline, CDR1 is SGHRS and CDR2 is YFSETQ. The CDR3 coding sequence is TGCGCCAGCAGCTTGTCGACAGGTTATAATTCACCCCTCCACTTT. It is translated as CASSLSTGYNSPLHF.

The chain links TRBV19 to TRBJ1-5; 12 bases align to TRBD1. The CDR3 sequence is 15 residues long. Germline CDR1 and CDR2: LNHDA and SQIVND (reference sequence). With V trimmed by 3 bases and J by 6 bases, 3 bases remained unmatched. CDR3 loop: CASSIGTGGFQPQHF. The DNA for the CDR3 is TGTGCCAGTAGTATCGGGACAGGGGGCTTTCAGCCCCAGCATTTT. The whole variable domain, filled in from reference TRBV19 and TRBJ1-5, reads DGGITQSPKYLFRKEGQNVTLSCEQNLNHDAMYWYRQDPGQGLRLIYYSQIVNDFQKGDIAEGYSVSREKKESFPLTVTSAQKNPTAFYLCASSIGTGGFQPQHFGDGTRLSIL.

The chain joins TRBV4-2 to TRBJ1-3, with D tentatively TRBD1 (6 bases). V was pared by 0 bases and J by 0 bases, with 12 bases between. Germline values: CDR1 LGHNA, CDR2 YNFKEQ. The CDR3 length is 17 residues. DNA for the CDR3: TGTGCCAGCAGCCAAGATATTGCAGGGGACTCTGGAAACACCATATATTTT. It is translated as CASSQDIAGDSGNTIYF.

The rearrangement links TRBV6-5 to TRBJ2-2; possibly TRBD2 for D (6 bases). Trimming left V 5 bases short and J 4 bases short, with 11 bases between. The CDR3 is made up of 14 amino acids. Germline V CDR1 and CDR2: MNHEY, SVGAGI. The CDR3 DNA is TGTGCCAGCAGTAGGGACTTTCCCACCGGGGAGCTGTTTTTT. It specifies CASSRDFPTGELFF.

The CDR3 bases are TGTGCCAGCAGCTTAAGCGGGGGGGTTTCAAACATTCAGTACTTC. This codes for CASSLSGGVSNIQYF. This sequence joins TRBV7-8 and TRBJ2-4; TRBD2 aligns across 10 bases. The CDR3 spans 15 residues. Trimming took 2 bases from V and 6 from J; bases not matched to a gene: 4. Germline V gene lookup returns CDR1 SGHVS and CDR2 FQNEAQ.

This chain uses TRBV2 with TRBJ2-1; 10 bases line up with TRBD1. The CDR3 consists of 13 residues. V lost 5 bases and J lost 7; bases outside the gene matches: 2. Germline CDR1 SNHLY, CDR2 FYNNEI. The CDR3 bases are TGTGCCAGCAGTCGGGACAGGGGTAATGAGCAGTTCTTC. Protein sequence: CASSRDRGNEQFF.

This chain connects TRBV10-3 to TRBJ2-3; no firm D call. CDR1 is ENHRY and CDR2 is SYGVKD in the germline V gene. The length of the CDR3 is 15 residues. The V end lost 3 bases, the J end lost 4 bases, and 14 bases lay between the germline ends. DNA of the CDR3: TGTGCCATCAGTGATCCAGCTAGTAGAGCAGATACGCAGTATTTT. Amino acids: CAISDPASRADTQYF.

The gene calls are TRBV20-1 and TRBJ2-4; perhaps TRBD2 as D (6 bases). Trimming removed 5 bases at V and 11 bases at J, with 13 bases between. This CDR3 spans 11 amino acids. The germline V gene has CDR1 DFQATT and CDR2 SNEGSKA (reference sequence). CDR3 nucleotide sequence: TGCAGTGCTGGGTCGGGGAGGTTTCAGTACTTC. Residues: CSAGSGRFQYF.

This clone has just one count. The chain recombines TRBV27 with TRBJ1-6; D possibly corresponds to TRBD1 (5 bases). The V end lost 5 bases, the J end lost 7 bases, and 15 bases lay between the germline ends. The germline CDR1 and CDR2 sequences are MNHEY and SMNVEV (reference sequence). The CDR3 runs 15 residues. In nucleotides, the CDR3 is TGTGCCAGCAGTGGCCTCGGTGGGGGGAATTCACCCCTCCACTTT. Amino acids: CASSGLGGGNSPLHF.

The V call is TRBV6-5, the J call TRBJ1-6; D unclear. The germline V gene encodes CDR1 MNHEY and CDR2 SVGAGI. The CDR3 loop spans 15 amino acids. V dropped 6 bases and J dropped 9 bases, with 18 bases sitting between them. The CDR3 DNA reads as TGTGCCAGCAGCGCAACCAGTGGAGGTGGTTCACCCCTCCACTTT. This sequence encodes CASSATSGGGSPLHF.

The V and J genes are TRBV30 and TRBJ1-4; TRBD1 matches at 7 bases. Germline V gene sequence: CDR1 GTSNPN, CDR2 SVGIG (reference sequence). This CDR3 contains 13 residues. Germline trimming cut 7 bases from V and 8 bases from J; bases unmatched to any gene: 10. This CDR3 reads CASNDRAEEKLFF. The CDR3 nucleotides read TGTGCCTCGAACGACAGGGCAGAGGAAAAACTGTTTTTT.

This clone was seen once. V usage is TRBV28 and J usage is TRBJ1-3; TRBD1 matches 7 bases. The J segment lost 4 bases and the V segment lost 6 bases, leaving 0 bases of the junction unmatched. The germline CDR1 and CDR2 sequences are MDHEN and SYDVKM. This CDR3 is 12 amino acids long. CDR3 residues: CASRTGGNTIYF. CDR3 DNA sequence: TGTGCCAGCAGGACAGGGGGAAACACCATATATTTT. The full variable domain, its missing parts supplied by reference TRBV28 and TRBJ1-3, is DVKVTQSSRYLVKRTGEKVFLECVQDMDHENMFWYRQDPGLGLRLIYFSYDVKMKEKGDIPEGYSVSREKKERFSLILESASTNQTSMYLCASRTGGNTIYFGEGSWLTVV.

This chain links TRBV24-1 with TRBJ2-7; TRBD1 agrees at 11 bases. In germline, CDR1 is KGHDR, CDR2 SFDVKD. This CDR3 contains 15 residues. Trimming removed 4 bases from V and 11 bases from J; junction bases left unmatched: 12. The CDR3 sequence: CATSDPGQGVLAKYF. In nucleotides, the CDR3 is TGTGCCACCAGTGACCCGGGACAGGGGGTCCTAGCTAAGTACTTC.

The chain's CDR3 is CASRVAPEVYEQYV. The CDR3 nucleotides read TGTGCCAGCAGGGTTGCGCCCGAGGTCTACGAGCAGTACGTC. The V gene is TRBV2, the J gene TRBJ2-7; D is unclear. The germline V gene has CDR1 SNHLY and CDR2 FYNNEI. CDR3 length: 14 amino acids. The V end lost 6 bases, the J end lost 3 bases, and 15 bases lay between the germline ends.

The V gene is TRBV9, the J gene TRBJ2-1; TRBD2 matches at 13 bases. Germline CDR1 SGDLS, CDR2 YYNGEE. The CDR3 has 15 residues. The J segment lost 4 bases and the V segment lost 4 bases, leaving 2 bases of the junction unmatched. DNA for the CDR3: TGTGCCAGCAGCCCGGGACTAGCGGGGTACAATGAGCAGTTCTTC. Its translation: CASSPGLAGYNEQFF. The whole variable domain, remainder taken from reference TRBV9 and TRBJ2-1, is DSGVTQTPKHLITATGQRVTLRCSPRSGDLSVYWYQQSLDQGLQFLIQYYNGEERAKGNILERFSAQQFPDLHSELNLSSLELGDSALYFCASSPGLAGYNEQFFGPGTRLTVL.

The V gene is TRBV6-5, the J gene TRBJ2-7; 9 nucleotides match TRBD1. The CDR3 consists of 15 residues. The trim removed 6 bases at V and 5 bases at J, leaving 11 bases unmatched. Germline V lookup: CDR1 MNHEY, CDR2 SVGAGI. The DNA for the CDR3 is TGTGCCAGCAGGGCAACCGGGACAGGGACCCACGAGCAGTACGTC. Translation: CASRATGTGTHEQYV.